A single T cell receptor beta chain is shown here with its context. These data come from a study of blood T cells in healthy people across ages. A sample-barcoded 5' primer and a J-beta primer mix were used in a second PCR of about 7 to 11 cycles. TCRdb processed the 5' RACE reads anew with MiXCR; each CDR3 protein has one entry. The sample includes 1,300,000 or so distinct CDR3 sequences, around 55% seen only once; the top ten take 6.5% to 8.5%. Germline lookup yields CDR1 MNHEY and CDR2 SVGEGT. The CDR3 has 13 residues. Trimming removed 2 bases at V and 5 bases at J, with 9 bases between. This receptor was taken from a man between 18 and 29 years old in good health. The specimen sequenced was blood. The chain combines TRBV6-2 or TRBV6-3 with TRBJ1-2; D gene uncertain. The CDR3 DNA follows: TGTGCCAGCAGTTACAGGGAGCAATATGGCTACACCTTC. It specifies CASSYREQYGYTF.